Below, one T cell receptor (beta chain) is given with its context. Its antigen is currently unknown. This clone may be a read error of a much larger clone one base away. This entry is derived from a study of human T cells and chemical hapten exposure. Study at large: DPC at 2% was the sensitizing agent, placed on approximately 2 cm by approximately 2 cm of upper inner arm skin. Recorded diagnoses among the mostly female patients were alopecia areata, totalis or universalis.

The germline V gene has CDR1 WSHSY and CDR2 SAAADI. Trimming took 0 bases from V and 3 from J, leaving 8 bases between them. The CDR3 loop spans 14 amino acids. Individual cDNA molecules had unique molecular identifiers attached to them by the library. Each CDR3 protein gets one entry after TCRdb re-called the RACE reads with MiXCR. The table shows about 82,000 distinct CDR3 sequences, with over 10% occurring only once. Study findings and constraints: Large CDR3 similarity clusters arose significantly more often from expanded TCRs than from controls.

Time point defined: patch test 3, about 24 weeks after DPC sensitization. Documented treatment: therapeutic diphenylcyclopropenone sensitization with weekly scalp DPC. This chain joins TRBV10-2 and TRBJ1-2; TRBD1 is a possible D gene (5 bases). This sample comprised whole blood, obtained in connection with sensitization to the hapten diphenylcyclopropenone (DPC). This TCR came from a woman aged 50 to 60 with alopecia areata. Some clones in this sample may be carry-over from other donors' samples. Here the CDR3 DNA reads TGCGCCAGCAGTGAGTCGCCAGGGTACTATGGCTACACCTTC. The encoded protein is CASSESPGYYGYTF.